Listed below are T cell receptor beta chains from one sample, sequenced in a study of blood T cell repertoires in COVID-19. Assay used: immunoSEQ multiplex PCR; TCRdb lists only in-frame clones, some missing. The sample lists approximately 180,000 clones; around 80% were seen once. The sequenced material came from PBMCs or T cells enriched from blood (not recorded which). Every receptor here comes from a woman in her forties or fifties with acute COVID-19. Both conserved end residues are part of each CDR3. Each record gives: D gene, V gene, J gene, clone size, CDR3 DNA, CDR3 protein. A D gene is named only where the DNA matches it firmly. The listing skips clone size in some rows; elsewhere it reads once, few, many or a size class.

D gene: -
V gene: TRBV11-1
J gene: TRBJ2-2
clone size: -
CDR3 DNA: TGTGCCAGCAGCCTCGTGGCGAGGAGCACCGGGGAGCTGTTTTTT
CDR3 protein: CASSLVARSTGELFF

D gene: TRBD1
V gene: TRBV19
J gene: TRBJ1-1
clone size: -
CDR3 DNA: TGTGCCAGCCATCGGCAGGGGGCGAAGGCTGAAGCTTTCTTT
CDR3 protein: CASHRQGAKAEAFF

D gene: -
V gene: TRBV25-1
J gene: TRBJ2-5
clone size: -
CDR3 DNA: TGTGCCAGCAGTGAATCGGGGCGGGGGCCTGGTCGGACCCAGTACTTC
CDR3 protein: CASSESGRGPGRTQYF

D gene: TRBD1
V gene: TRBV6-4
J gene: TRBJ2-3
clone size: few
CDR3 DNA: TGTGCCAGCAGTGGGACAGGAAACACAGATACGCAGTATTTT
CDR3 protein: CASSGTGNTDTQYF

D gene: -
V gene: TRBV7-2
J gene: TRBJ1-1
clone size: -
CDR3 DNA: TGTGCCAGCAGCGCCCAGGGGTTTGGGACTGAAGCTTTCTTT
CDR3 protein: CASSAQGFGTEAFF

D gene: TRBD1
V gene: TRBV10-2
J gene: TRBJ2-5
clone size: -
CDR3 DNA: TGCGCCAGCAGCGCTATCAACAGGGGAGCAGAGACCCAGTACTTC
CDR3 protein: CASSAINRGAETQYF

D gene: -
V gene: TRBV7-2
J gene: TRBJ1-4
clone size: few
CDR3 DNA: TGTGCCAGCAGCTTTGACAGGAATGAAAAACTGTTTTTT
CDR3 protein: CASSFDRNEKLFF

D gene: -
V gene: TRBV2
J gene: TRBJ1-3
clone size: -
CDR3 DNA: TGTGCCAGCATCTATTATAGGGGCGCTGGAAACACCATATATTTT
CDR3 protein: CASIYYRGAGNTIYF

D gene: -
V gene: TRBV30
J gene: TRBJ1-1
clone size: -
CDR3 DNA: TGTGCCTGGAGTATACAGGGGAACACTGAAGCTTTCTTT
CDR3 protein: CAWSIQGNTEAFF

D gene: TRBD1
V gene: TRBV10-3
J gene: TRBJ1-2
clone size: medium-sized
CDR3 DNA: TGTGCCATCAGTGAGTCGGCTCGGTCTGGGGGGACAGACTATGGCTACACCTTC
CDR3 protein: CAISESARSGGTDYGYTF

D gene: -
V gene: TRBV7-8
J gene: TRBJ1-6
clone size: -
CDR3 DNA: TGTGCCAGCAGCCGAGCGCAGGGCAATTCACCCCTCCACTTT
CDR3 protein: CASSRAQGNSPLHF

D gene: -
V gene: TRBV5-1
J gene: TRBJ2-4
clone size: -
CDR3 DNA: TGCGCCAGCAGCTTGGATAGCATTCAGTACTTC
CDR3 protein: CASSLDSIQYF

D gene: -
V gene: TRBV9
J gene: TRBJ1-2
clone size: -
CDR3 DNA: TGTGCCAGCAGCCCAGACGGGGGTGCCTATGGCTACACCTTC
CDR3 protein: CASSPDGGAYGYTF

D gene: TRBD1
V gene: TRBV7-9
J gene: TRBJ1-5
clone size: -
CDR3 DNA: TGTGCCAGCAGCTTTCCGCTGCCGGGGACAGGGAATCAGCCCCAGCATTTT
CDR3 protein: CASSFPLPGTGNQPQHF

D gene: -
V gene: TRBV6-5
J gene: TRBJ1-3
clone size: -
CDR3 DNA: TGTGCCAGCAGGGCCTCCTCTGGAAACACCATATATTTT
CDR3 protein: CASRASSGNTIYF

D gene: -
V gene: TRBV27
J gene: TRBJ1-1
clone size: -
CDR3 DNA: TGTGCCAGCAGTTCAAACCGCCCGAGGGTTACTGCAGCTTTCTTT
CDR3 protein: CASSSNRPRVTAAFF

D gene: -
V gene: TRBV4-1
J gene: TRBJ1-1
clone size: few
CDR3 DNA: TGCGCCAGCAGCCAAGTGGGGAGGGGAAACACTGAAGCTTTCTTT
CDR3 protein: CASSQVGRGNTEAFF

D gene: -
V gene: TRBV7-9
J gene: TRBJ2-1
clone size: -
CDR3 DNA: TGTGCCAGCAGCTTAGCAGGGAGTCCTGAGCAGTTCTTC
CDR3 protein: CASSLAGSPEQFF

D gene: -
V gene: TRBV29-1
J gene: TRBJ2-1
clone size: medium-sized
CDR3 DNA: TGCAGCGTCACCGGGATCCTCAATGAGCAGTTCTTC
CDR3 protein: CSVTGILNEQFF

D gene: -
V gene: TRBV5-1
J gene: TRBJ1-6
clone size: few
CDR3 DNA: TGCGCCAGCAGCTTGGAGTTCGAGAATTCACCCCTCCACTTT
CDR3 protein: CASSLEFENSPLHF

D gene: -
V gene: TRBV10-3
J gene: TRBJ2-5
clone size: -
CDR3 DNA: TGTGCCATCAGTGAGTCGGGACAAATGTACCAAGAGACCCAGTACTTC
CDR3 protein: CAISESGQMYQETQYF

D gene: -
V gene: TRBV7-9
J gene: TRBJ1-3
clone size: -
CDR3 DNA: TGTGCCAGCAGTCTTAGGGGATACTCTGGAAACACCATATATTTT
CDR3 protein: CASSLRGYSGNTIYF

D gene: -
V gene: TRBV12-3/TRBV12-4
J gene: TRBJ1-2
clone size: -
CDR3 DNA: TGTGCCAGCATTCTTCCGGGACACACTGGCTACACCTTC
CDR3 protein: CASILPGHTGYTF

D gene: -
V gene: TRBV11-2
J gene: TRBJ2-5
clone size: -
CDR3 DNA: TGTGCCAGCAGCTCCAACGATCGGGGTACTGAGACCCAGTACTTC
CDR3 protein: CASSSNDRGTETQYF

D gene: TRBD2
V gene: TRBV30
J gene: TRBJ2-2
clone size: once
CDR3 DNA: TGTGCCTGGAGTCGGGAGGTCTCGAACACCGGGGAGCTGTTTTTT
CDR3 protein: CAWSREVSNTGELFF

D gene: -
V gene: TRBV4-1
J gene: TRBJ1-5
clone size: once
CDR3 DNA: TGCGCCAGCAGCCAAGACGGACAGTTTAGCAATCAGCCCCAGCATTTT
CDR3 protein: CASSQDGQFSNQPQHF

D gene: TRBD2
V gene: TRBV5-1
J gene: TRBJ2-5
clone size: -
CDR3 DNA: TGCGCCAGCAGCTTGACTAGCGGGGGGGCGTACCAAGAGACCCAGTACTTC
CDR3 protein: CASSLTSGGAYQETQYF

D gene: -
V gene: TRBV4-1
J gene: TRBJ1-5
clone size: -
CDR3 DNA: TGCGCCAGCAGCCGCTCGAGAGCGGAAGATCAGCCCCAGCATTTT
CDR3 protein: CASSRSRAEDQPQHF

D gene: TRBD1
V gene: TRBV9
J gene: TRBJ2-3
clone size: once
CDR3 DNA: TGTGCCAGCAGCGCCATGGACAGGGGGATAATGTCAGATACGCAGTATTTT
CDR3 protein: CASSAMDRGIMSDTQYF

D gene: -
V gene: TRBV7-2
J gene: TRBJ2-3
clone size: -
CDR3 DNA: TGTGCCAGCAGCGTAAAAGGCGGGGCCAGCACAGATACGCAGTATTTT
CDR3 protein: CASSVKGGASTDTQYF

D gene: -
V gene: TRBV2
J gene: TRBJ1-5
clone size: -
CDR3 DNA: TGTGCCAGCGGGTGGACAGCTGATCAGCCCCAGCATTTT
CDR3 protein: CASGWTADQPQHF

D gene: -
V gene: TRBV6-1
J gene: TRBJ1-2
clone size: -
CDR3 DNA: TGTGCCAGCAGTGAACAGGCCCGCTACACCTTC
CDR3 protein: CASSEQARYTF

D gene: -
V gene: TRBV7-8
J gene: TRBJ1-2
clone size: -
CDR3 DNA: TGTGCCAGCAGCTCCACCACAATACGAAACTATGGCTACACCTTC
CDR3 protein: CASSSTTIRNYGYTF